Below, 9 T cell receptor beta chains from the same sample are listed, as sequenced in a study of T cell responses to AZD1222 COVID-19 vaccine. Sequenced by immunoSEQ multiplex PCR; TCRdb stores in-frame clones only, minus some. This sample has 150,000 or so clones, with approximately 78% found just once. Source: peripheral blood, taken on day 0 of MenACWY control vaccination. These receptors came from an adult in good health.

The V and J genes are TRBV2 and TRBJ1-5; 9 bases line up with TRBD1. Trimming cost V 7 bases and J 6 bases; bases outside gene matches: 7. Germline-derived CDR1 and CDR2 are SNHLY and FYNNEI. This CDR3 contains 14 residues. CDR3 nucleotide sequence: TGTGCCAGCACCCCTACAGGGGGCGGTCAGCCCCAGCATTTT. The encoded protein is CASTPTGGGQPQHF.

This chain uses TRBV7-9 with TRBJ2-7; 8 nucleotides align to TRBD1. The CDR3 covers 15 residues. The germline V gene has CDR1 SEHNR and CDR2 FQNEAQ (reference sequence). V shed 6 bases, J shed 0 bases, and the junction held 7 bases outside the gene matches. CDR3 sequence (DNA): TGTGCCAGCAGTACTAGGACAGGGAGCTCCTACGAGCAGTACTTC. It is translated as CASSTRTGSSYEQYF.

V gene TRBV18 combines with J gene TRBJ2-3; a weak D match, TRBD2 (6 bases). Germline V lookup: CDR1 KGHSH, CDR2 LQKENI. This CDR3 is built from 16 residues. V was shortened by 1 base and J by 0 bases, with 11 bases between the two germline ends. In DNA form, the CDR3 reads TGTGCCAGCTCACCACAGACTAGAAGGAGCACAGATACGCAGTATTTT. It encodes CASSPQTRRSTDTQYF.

This clone was counted between two and nine times. The chain uses TRBV19 and TRBJ1-6; D ambiguous. CDR1 and CDR2 (germline): LNHDA, SQIVND (reference sequence). V shed 7 bases and J shed 7 bases, with 8 bases lying between them. This CDR3 has 12 residues. The DNA of the CDR3 is TGTGCCAGTAAACGGCCCAATTCACCCCTCCACTTT. It yields the protein CASKRPNSPLHF.

The genes are TRBV18 and TRBJ1-2, with D hard to call. V was cut by 3 bases and J by 9 bases, with 20 bases left in between. The CDR3 runs to 15 residues. CDR1 KGHSH and CDR2 LQKENI come from the germline V gene. The chain's CDR3 is CASSPFRVREDSYTF. In DNA, the CDR3 is TGTGCCAGCTCACCGTTCCGGGTGAGGGAAGATAGCTACACCTTC. The complete variable domain, with remaining parts taken from reference TRBV18 and TRBJ1-2, reads NAGVMQNPRHLVRRRGQEARLRCSPMKGHSHVYWYRQLPEEGLKFMVYLQKENIIDESGMPKERFSAEFPKEGPSILRIQQVVRGDSAAYFCASSPFRVREDSYTFGSGTRLTVV.

A few counts support this clone. The V call is TRBV10-3, the J call TRBJ2-1, with 10 bases aligning to TRBD1. The ends lost 10 bases at V and 9 bases at J; junction bases unmatched: 12. This CDR3 is 14 amino acids long. Germline V gene data show CDR1 as ENHRY and CDR2 as SYGVKD. For the CDR3, the DNA is TGTGCCACCACCCCCGGACAGGGGGTAAGTGAGCAGTTCTTC. Translating it yields CATTPGQGVSEQFF.

The gene calls are TRBV3-1 (or the pseudogene TRBV3-2) and TRBJ1-2; D uncertain. The CDR3 length is 16 residues. Germline V CDR1 and CDR2: LGHDT, YNNKEL (reference sequence). V lost 0 bases and J 4 bases, leaving 15 bases between the germline ends. CDR3 loop: CASSQETLKILYGYTF. In DNA, the CDR3 is TGTGCCAGCAGCCAAGAAACCCTGAAGATCCTCTATGGCTACACCTTC.

V is TRBV24-1 and J is TRBJ1-2; the D is unclear. V lost 3 bases, J lost 7 bases, and 11 bases lay in between. The CDR3 has 13 residues. The V gene's germline CDR1 is KGHDR and CDR2 SFDVKD. The CDR3 DNA sequence: TGTGCCACCAGTGATAAGGGAATGAGTGGCTACACCTTC. It yields the protein CATSDKGMSGYTF.

The chain links TRBV10-1 to TRBJ2-5, with D possibly TRBD2 on 6 matching bases. CDR1 and CDR2 from the germline V gene are WNHNN and SYGVQD (reference sequence). The CDR3 has 14 residues. Trimming took 0 bases from V and 5 from J, leaving 10 bases between them. CDR3 DNA: TGCGCCAGCAGTGAGTCGGGGGGTCCTGAGACCCAGTACTTC. Its protein product is CASSESGGPETQYF.